This TCR beta chain comes out of a study of blood T cell repertoires in COVID-19. At the level of the study: Collection of acute and convalescent COVID-19 samples took place in the United States, Italy and Spain. The analysed material was cDNA or gDNA that came from T cells, B-cell-depleted T cells, or PBMCs.

Generated by immunoSEQ multiplex PCR, the TCRdb table keeps only in-frame clones and is missing some. The sample carries 220,000 or so clones, 82% recorded once. The CDR3 is made up of 17 amino acids. Germline CDR1 LNHNV, CDR2 YYDKDF (reference sequence). Trimming took 2 bases from V and 4 from J; bases not matched to a gene: 9. Everyone who took part was 18 to 89 years old, and they came from 20 to 25 US areas. The rearrangement joins TRBV15 to TRBJ1-4, with 8 positions matching TRBD1. What was sequenced was PBMCs or T cells enriched from blood (not recorded which). This clonotype was sampled from a woman aged 60-75 years who had recovered from COVID-19. The CDR3 loop is CATSRQTDRGDNEKLFF. CDR3 nucleotide sequence: TGTGCCACCAGCAGACAAACCGACAGGGGAGATAATGAAAAACTGTTTTTT.